The 19 T cell receptor beta chains given below trace back to one sample, sequenced in a study of control samples from healthy donors and cancer patients. Profiled with immunoSEQ multiplex PCR; TCRdb holds only in-frame clones, not every one. The data hold approximately 150,000 clones, with roughly 95% observed a single time. The sample was blood. Receptors originate from a woman aged 30 to 39 in good health.

This chain uses TRBV27 with TRBJ1-1; the match to TRBD1 covers 7 bases. With 6 bases clipped from V and 1 base from J, the junction kept 5 bases outside the gene matches. The CDR3 extends over 14 amino acids. CDR1 is MNHEY, CDR2 SMNVEV, per germline (reference sequence). The CDR3 region has the DNA TGTGCCAGCAGACCAGGGGGTAGGAACACTGAAGCTTTCTTT. Translating it yields CASRPGGRNTEAFF.

This clone was picked up a small number of times. The CDR3 is CASSLSRPNQPQHF. The CDR3 DNA reads TGTGCCAGCAGTTTATCCCGACCTAATCAGCCCCAGCATTTT. J is TRBJ1-5 and V is TRBV28; D not resolved. This CDR3 has 14 amino acids. V lost 1 base, J lost 4 bases, and 8 bases lay in between. CDR1 is MDHEN, CDR2 SYDVKM, per germline.

This chain connects TRBV6-1 to TRBJ1-2, with D uncertain. Germline assignment: CDR1 MNHNS and CDR2 SASEGT. V lost 1 base, J lost 2 bases, and 17 bases lay in between. The CDR3 consists of 17 residues. CDR3 DNA: TGTGCCAGCAGTGAAGGGTCGGGTTACACCATCAACTATGGCTACACCTTC. Its translation: CASSEGSGYTINYGYTF.

The genes are TRBV6-5 and TRBJ1-4; no clear D. The length of the CDR3 is 14 residues. V was pared by 8 bases and J by 5 bases, with 15 bases between. Germline values: CDR1 MNHEY, CDR2 SVGAGI. Here the CDR3 reads CASSTTLENEKLFF. In DNA, the CDR3 is TGTGCCAGCTCGACGACTCTGGAGAATGAAAAACTGTTTTTT.

With respect to this clone: A junction end diverges from the germline sequence, so it may reflect a read error. The V gene is TRBV7-7, the J gene TRBJ1-2; weak D call: TRBD1 (6 bases). Germline assignment: CDR1 SSHAT and CDR2 FNYEAQ (reference sequence). The length of the CDR3 is 13 residues. The CDR3: CASSLYDRYGYTF. The CDR3 DNA follows: TGTGCTAGCAGCTTATATGACAGGTATGGCTACACCTTC.

V is TRBV4-1 and J is TRBJ2-4; no reliable D call. CDR1 is MGHRA and CDR2 is YSYEKL in the germline V gene. The CDR3 is 18 amino acids. V was clipped by 0 bases and J by 0 bases, with 15 bases between them. The CDR3 sequence: CASSQDLSWSLAKNIQYF. CDR3 DNA: TGCGCCAGCAGCCAAGATCTTTCCTGGAGCCTAGCCAAAAACATTCAGTACTTC.

Comment on this clone: A junction end diverges from the germline sequence, so it may reflect a read error. The chain joins TRBV7-7 to TRBJ2-5, with 10 bases fitting TRBD2. The CDR3 consists of 16 residues. Germline V gives CDR1 SSHAT, CDR2 FNYEAQ (reference sequence). CDR3 in DNA: TGTGCTAGCAGCTCCCTCAGCGGGAGGGCCCAAGAGACCCAGTACTTC. Its protein product is CASSSLSGRAQETQYF.

This sequence joins TRBV30 and TRBJ1-6; D perhaps matches TRBD1 (6 bases). The germline V gene encodes CDR1 GTSNPN and CDR2 SVGIG (reference sequence). The V and J ends lost 3 bases and 6 bases respectively, with 15 bases between them. CDR3 length equals 15 residues. CDR3 in amino acids: CAWREKTGINSPLHF. The CDR3 DNA is TGTGCCTGGAGAGAAAAGACAGGCATTAATTCACCCCTCCACTTT.

The gene calls are TRBV19 and TRBJ1-5; 7 bases are shared with TRBD1. The V segment lost 3 bases and the J segment 4 bases; nucleotides outside the gene matches: 6. The CDR3 covers 15 residues. Looked up from germline, CDR1 is LNHDA and CDR2 is SQIVND (reference sequence). In DNA, the CDR3 is TGTGCCAGTAGTATCCTCGGGACAGCGAATCAGCCCCAGCATTTT. Translating gives CASSILGTANQPQHF.

In this sample, this clone turned up once. The chain employs TRBV12-3 or TRBV12-4 and TRBJ1-2, with a possible D match to TRBD1 (5 bases). V was shortened by 4 bases and J by 6 bases, with 12 bases between the two germline ends. The CDR3 covers 13 residues. The CDR3 region is CASSSGPGHGYTF. CDR3 nucleotide sequence: TGTGCCAGCAGTTCTGGCCCAGGGCATGGCTACACCTTC.

The chain recombines TRBV6-2 or TRBV6-3 with TRBJ1-5; 10 bases agree with TRBD1. The trim removed 5 bases at V and 2 bases at J, leaving 6 bases unmatched. The CDR3 has 16 residues. Germline V gives CDR1 MNHEY, CDR2 SVGEGT. The CDR3 region is CASSLSGTGGNQPQHF. The CDR3 DNA sequence: TGTGCCAGCAGTCTATCCGGGACAGGGGGCAATCAGCCCCAGCATTTT.

Here the CDR3 DNA reads TGTGCCAGCAGCTTGCATGGACCCGGAGGGAATGAGCAGTTCTTC. This codes for CASSLHGPGGNEQFF. The chain couples TRBV13 to TRBJ2-1; D is possibly TRBD2 (6 bases). The V end lost 3 bases, the J end lost 7 bases, and 16 bases lay between the germline ends. CDR3 length: 15 amino acids. Per germline, CDR1 PRHDT and CDR2 FYEKMQ (reference sequence).

This clone was seen only once. The chain joins TRBV28 to TRBJ1-1; perhaps TRBD1 as D (5 bases). The CDR3 consists of 17 residues. The V end lost 2 bases, the J end lost 1 base, and 17 bases lay between the germline ends. The germline V gene encodes CDR1 MDHEN and CDR2 SYDVKM. CDR3 coding DNA: TGTGCCAGCAGTTTACCCCAGGGCAGGGTTGAGAACACTGAAGCTTTCTTT. It translates to CASSLPQGRVENTEAFF.

This clone was picked up a small number of times. The chain recombines TRBV28 with TRBJ2-7, with 7 bases aligning to TRBD1. CDR3 length equals 13 residues. Germline CDR1 is MDHEN and CDR2 is SYDVKM. Losses at the gene ends were 4 bases for V and 3 bases for J; bases not matched to a gene: 3. The CDR3 sequence is CASSSDRLYEQYF. CDR3 sequence (DNA): TGTGCCAGCAGTTCGGACAGGCTCTACGAGCAGTACTTC.

The chain employs TRBV5-4 and TRBJ2-7; D unclear. V was clipped by 3 bases and J by 4 bases, with 20 bases between them. From germline, CDR1 is SGHNT and CDR2 YYREEE (reference sequence). The CDR3 sequence is 16 residues long. The CDR3 spells CASSSFFLDRQYEQYF. CDR3 in DNA: TGTGCCAGCAGCTCCTTCTTCCTCGACCGTCAGTACGAGCAGTACTTC.

This clone is medium-sized. The rearrangement links TRBV29-1 to TRBJ1-4, with 7 bases aligning to TRBD1. This CDR3 region has 14 residues. Trimming removed 6 bases from V and 8 bases from J; junction bases left unmatched: 12. The germline V gene has CDR1 SQVTM and CDR2 ANQGSEA. For the CDR3, the DNA is TGCAGCGTACGGGGCACAGGGGAAGTCGAAAAACTGTTTTTT. It yields the protein CSVRGTGEVEKLFF.

The V gene is TRBV14, the J gene TRBJ2-5; possibly TRBD1 for D (6 bases). Deletions cut 4 bases from V and 6 bases from J, with 18 bases between. Germline V lookup: CDR1 SGHDN, CDR2 FVKESK. The length of the CDR3 is 15 residues. DNA for the CDR3: TGTGCCAGCAGCCCGCGGCAGGGGCTTTTAAAGACCCAGTACTTC. Protein product: CASSPRQGLLKTQYF.

The chain joins TRBV5-1 to TRBJ1-4, with D possibly TRBD1 on 5 matching bases. The CDR3 extends over 15 amino acids. V was cut by 1 base and J by 4 bases, with 11 bases left in between. Germline CDR1 reads SGHRS; CDR2 reads YFSETQ. CDR3 nucleotide sequence: TGCGCCAGCAGCTTGAAAGTAGACAGTAATGAAAAACTGTTTTTT. It yields the protein CASSLKVDSNEKLFF.

The chain couples TRBV29-1 to TRBJ2-1; 9 positions agree with TRBD2. The germline CDR1 and CDR2 sequences are SQVTM and ANQGSEA. V gave up 2 bases and J gave up 7 bases; unmatched junction bases: 9. This CDR3 is 15 amino acids long. CDR3 protein: CSVELAGSIRNEQFF. The CDR3 nucleotides read TGCAGCGTTGAACTAGCGGGGAGTATACGAAATGAGCAGTTCTTC.